The 26 T cell receptor beta chains listed next were all sequenced from one sample in a study of cytomegalovirus exposure and HLA in healthy donors. Use of 60 Vbeta and 13 Jbeta primers characterized the PCR. The table came from immunoSEQ multiplex PCR; TCRdb's copy has only in-frame clones and leaves some out. The table lists 150,000 to 200,000 clones, roughly four fifths of them singletons. The specimen was PBMCs. The receptors were sampled from a woman aged 18-29 years in good health and CMV-seronegative.

This clone was observed a few times. This chain joins TRBV6-1 and TRBJ2-7, with 9 bases that match TRBD1. The CDR3 contains 16 residues. The V gene's germline CDR1 is MNHNS and CDR2 SASEGT. The CDR3 loop reads CASREMTGGNSYEQYV. The CDR3 DNA reads TGTGCCAGCCGTGAGATGACAGGGGGAAACTCCTACGAGCAGTACGTC.

The chain uses TRBV6-6 and TRBJ2-7, with 14 bases aligning to TRBD2. This CDR3 spans 16 amino acids. V lost 2 bases to trimming and J lost 2 bases; unmatched junction nucleotides: 2. CDR1 MNHNY and CDR2 SVGAGI come from the germline V gene (reference sequence). The DNA for the CDR3 is TGTGCCAGCAGTTACGGGACTAGCGGGAGCACCTACGAGCAGTACTTC. Translated, it gives CASSYGTSGSTYEQYF.

The chain employs TRBV5-6 and TRBJ1-3; perhaps TRBD1 as D (5 bases). This CDR3 region has 16 residues. Germline V gene data show CDR1 as SGHDT and CDR2 as YYEEEE. Trimming removed 2 bases at V and 0 bases at J, with 12 bases between. For the CDR3, the DNA is TGTGCCAGCAGCTTCTTTGCAGGGTCCTCTGGAAACACCATATATTTT. Protein sequence: CASSFFAGSSGNTIYF.

The CDR3 nucleotides are TGTGCCAGCAGTTCTGGCGGGAGTGGTGGGAACGAGCAGTACTTC. Protein product: CASSSGGSGGNEQYF. The chain links TRBV28 to TRBJ2-7; 7 bases map to TRBD2. The CDR3 consists of 15 residues. With 4 bases clipped from V and 5 bases from J, the junction kept 11 bases outside the gene matches. The germline V gene has CDR1 MDHEN and CDR2 SYDVKM.

The chain joins TRBV6-5 to TRBJ1-6; 8 nucleotides match TRBD1. The germline CDR1 and CDR2 sequences are MNHEY and SVGAGI. Germline trimming cut 4 bases from V and 9 bases from J; bases unmatched to any gene: 5. This CDR3 is built from 14 residues. The CDR3 reads CASSFRDRSSPLHF. In nucleotides, the CDR3 is TGTGCCAGCAGTTTCCGGGACAGGAGTTCACCCCTCCACTTT.

V and J are TRBV28 and TRBJ1-5; possibly TRBD1 for D (5 bases). V lost 6 bases, J lost 5 bases, and 20 bases lay in between. Germline V gene sequence: CDR1 MDHEN, CDR2 SYDVKM. CDR3 length equals 16 residues. The CDR3 is CASRPITGSPHQPQHF. CDR3 nucleotide sequence: TGTGCCAGCAGGCCGATCACAGGTTCACCTCATCAGCCCCAGCATTTT.

About this clone itself: One end of the junction is discordant with germline, which a read error may explain. V and J are TRBV7-9 and TRBJ1-1, with unresolved D. Germline V gives CDR1 SEHNR, CDR2 FQNEAQ (reference sequence). The CDR3 is 15 residues long. CDR3 residues: CSSSLARESDTEAFF. CDR3 bases: TGTTCCAGCAGCTTAGCACGGGAATCGGACACTGAAGCTTTCTTT.

V is TRBV28 and J is TRBJ1-2; TRBD1 is a possible D gene (6 bases). The germline V and J ends were trimmed by 10 bases and 9 bases, with 21 bases remaining between them. The germline gives CDR1 MDHEN, CDR2 SYDVKM. The CDR3 totals 13 residues. CDR3 sequence reads: CATNQLRGPSYTF. Written as DNA, the CDR3 is TGTGCCACCAATCAGCTCAGGGGTCCGAGCTACACCTTC.

The chain recombines TRBV27 with TRBJ1-5; D is unclear. Germline CDR1 reads MNHEY; CDR2 reads SMNVEV (reference sequence). There are 14 residues in the CDR3. Between the trimmed V and J ends, which lost 6 bases and 4 bases, there was a span of 13 bases. CDR3 in amino acids: CASRDRQANQPQHF. The CDR3 DNA is TGTGCCAGCAGAGACCGCCAGGCGAATCAGCCCCAGCATTTT.

The V call is TRBV11-2, the J call TRBJ2-2; tentatively, D is TRBD2 (6 bases). Germline V lookup: CDR1 SGHAT, CDR2 FQNNGV. Trimming took off 4 bases at V and 9 bases at J, with 18 bases between the two ends. This CDR3 spans 15 amino acids. CDR3 sequence: CASSSSLEGPWELFF. The CDR3 nucleotides read TGTGCCAGCAGCTCCTCACTGGAGGGACCCTGGGAGCTGTTTTTT.

A few counts support this clone. V gene TRBV21-1 combines with J gene TRBJ2-7; TRBD2, as called in the table, went unchecked against the DNA. TRBV21-1 is given as a pseudogene. The CDR3 has 19 residues. The CDR3 region has the DNA TGTGCCAGCAGCAACAATACGGGGGGAACTAGCGGGAGAAGGGACGAGCAGTACTTC. Amino acids: CASSNNTGGTSGRRDEQYF.

This chain joins TRBV29-1 and TRBJ2-1; 9 bases agree with TRBD2. This CDR3 contains 14 residues. Trimming cost V 3 bases and J 4 bases; bases outside gene matches: 4. From germline, CDR1 is SQVTM and CDR2 ANQGSEA. CDR3 sequence: CSVDPSGMYNEQFF. The CDR3, as DNA: TGCAGCGTTGATCCTAGCGGGATGTACAATGAGCAGTTCTTC.

This clone came up once. J is TRBJ2-5 and V is TRBV5-4; TRBD2 might be the D (7 bases). From germline, CDR1 is SGHNT and CDR2 YYREEE (reference sequence). The germline V and J ends were trimmed by 1 base and 4 bases, with 11 bases remaining between them. There are 14 residues in the CDR3. The CDR3 protein is CASSLKGGGETQYF. In DNA form, the CDR3 reads TGTGCCAGCAGCTTGAAGGGAGGGGGAGAGACCCAGTACTTC. Using reference TRBV5-4 and TRBJ2-5 for the parts outside the CDR3, the full variable domain is ETGVTQSPTHLIKTRGQQVTLRCSSQSGHNTVSWYQQALGQGPQFIFQYYREEENGRGNFPPRFSGLQFPNYSSELNVNALELDDSALYLCASSLKGGGETQYFGPGTRLLVL.

This chain joins TRBV2 and TRBJ2-1, with TRBD2 as a possible D gene (6 bases). The CDR3 has 16 residues. V dropped 6 bases and J dropped 8 bases, with 23 bases sitting between them. From germline, CDR1 is SNHLY and CDR2 FYNNEI. Written as DNA, the CDR3 is TGTGCCAGCAGCGTAGGAACCGACGGGAGTTGGGATGAGCAGTTCTTC. This translates into CASSVGTDGSWDEQFF.

This clone has only one observation. The rearrangement joins TRBV11-3 to TRBJ2-7; 12 positions match TRBD2. V was pared by 3 bases and J by 6 bases, with 6 bases of the junction left unmatched. Germline loops: CDR1 SGHNT, CDR2 YENEEA. The CDR3 totals 15 residues. CDR3 region: CASSFRTSGIGEQYV. For the CDR3, the DNA is TGTGCCAGCAGCTTCAGGACTAGCGGGATCGGCGAGCAGTACGTC.

The chain carries TRBV27 and TRBJ1-4, with D uncertain. V was pared by 5 bases and J by 3 bases, with 7 bases between. The CDR3 is 13 amino acids. CDR1 and CDR2 from the germline V gene are MNHEY and SMNVEV (reference sequence). The DNA for the CDR3 is TGTGCCAGCAGTCCCAGATCTAATGAAAAACTGTTTTTT. Encoded protein: CASSPRSNEKLFF.

This chain uses TRBV29-1 with TRBJ1-1; TRBD1 is a possible D gene (6 bases). Germline assignment: CDR1 SQVTM and CDR2 ANQGSEA. V lost 6 bases to trimming and J lost 8 bases, with 16 bases between them. This CDR3 comprises 12 residues. CDR3 bases: TGCAGCGTCGCTTCGGGACACCCCGAAGCTTTCTTT. This encodes CSVASGHPEAFF.

The CDR3 sequence: CAWSVRGNQPQHF. In DNA, the CDR3 is TGTGCCTGGAGTGTACGGGGTAATCAGCCCCAGCATTTT. The gene calls are TRBV30 and TRBJ1-5; D remains unclear. Germline V gives CDR1 GTSNPN, CDR2 SVGIG (reference sequence). Trimming removed 0 bases from V and 4 bases from J, with 7 bases in between. The CDR3 loop spans 13 amino acids.

This clone has a single count. The V and J genes are TRBV6-5 and TRBJ1-6; D perhaps matches TRBD1 (6 bases). Per germline, CDR1 MNHEY and CDR2 SVGAGI. V lost 0 bases, J lost 9 bases, and 15 bases lay in between. This CDR3 is built from 16 residues. CDR3 sequence (DNA): TGTGCCAGCAGTTACTCACACTCCGGGACACTTTCACCCCTCCACTTT. This encodes CASSYSHSGTLSPLHF.

This clone was detected a few times. The V and J genes are TRBV28 and TRBJ2-7; TRBD2 agrees at 9 bases. The CDR3 spans 17 residues. V lost 5 bases and J lost 1; bases outside the gene matches: 12. Germline V gene sequence: CDR1 MDHEN, CDR2 SYDVKM. As DNA, the CDR3 is TGTGCCAGCAGTGCAATTCCGACTAGCGGCCCGTCCTACGAGCAGTACTTC. Its translation: CASSAIPTSGPSYEQYF.

The gene calls are TRBV6-5 and TRBJ2-3; 9 nucleotides line up with TRBD1. V was clipped by 0 bases and J by 7 bases; unmatched bases: 5. CDR1 MNHEY and CDR2 SVGAGI come from the germline V gene. The length of the CDR3 is 15 residues. CDR3 protein: CASSYSTGGTYTQYF. The DNA for the CDR3 is TGTGCCAGCAGTTACTCGACAGGGGGGACCTATACGCAGTATTTT.

This clone was counted a single time. This sequence joins TRBV2 and TRBJ2-7, with D perhaps matching TRBD1 (5 bases). CDR3 length equals 14 residues. CDR1 and CDR2 from the germline V gene are SNHLY and FYNNEI. With 8 bases removed from V and 1 base from J, the gap between germline ends came to 15 bases. Here the CDR3 reads CASESAGSSYEQYV. CDR3 bases: TGTGCCAGCGAGTCGGCAGGGTCATCCTACGAGCAGTACGTC.

This sequence joins TRBV7-9 and TRBJ2-5; TRBD1 agrees at 10 bases. The CDR3 runs 15 residues. Germline-derived CDR1 and CDR2 are SEHNR and FQNEAQ (reference sequence). Trimming removed 4 bases from V and 3 bases from J; junction bases left unmatched: 5. The CDR3 DNA sequence: TGTGCCAGCAGCTCCCTCGGGACAGGGGAAGAGACCCAGTACTTC. It is translated as CASSSLGTGEETQYF.

The chain has TRBV28 and TRBJ2-7, with D perhaps matching TRBD2 (6 bases). The CDR3 runs to 13 residues. Trimming cost V 3 bases and J 6 bases, with 12 bases left between them. Germline loops: CDR1 MDHEN, CDR2 SYDVKM. The chain's CDR3 is CASSFRGRREQYF. The CDR3 DNA sequence: TGTGCCAGCAGTTTTAGAGGGAGGCGCGAGCAGTACTTC.

This chain joins TRBV30 and TRBJ1-4; 7 nucleotides align to TRBD1. Trimming at V came to 1 base and at J to 11 bases, leaving 7 bases not matched to a gene. Germline V gives CDR1 GTSNPN, CDR2 SVGIG (reference sequence). The CDR3 contains 13 residues. The CDR3 nucleotides are TGTGCCTGGAGTGGTCTGGCAGGGGGTAAACTGTTTTTT. This translates into CAWSGLAGGKLFF.

V gene TRBV19 combines with J gene TRBJ2-3; possible D gene TRBD2, 7 bases. This CDR3 is built from 15 residues. V was cut by 5 bases and J by 3 bases, with 15 bases left in between. Per the germline V gene, CDR1 is LNHDA and CDR2 is SQIVND (reference sequence). This CDR3 reads CASSGRGRATDTQYF. As DNA, the CDR3 is TGTGCCAGTAGTGGGAGGGGGAGGGCAACAGATACGCAGTATTTT.